This T cell receptor (beta chain) was sequenced in a study of blood T cell repertoires in COVID-19. In the study overall: Samples taken during acute and convalescent COVID-19 were collected in the United States, Italy and Spain. PBMCs, B-cell-depleted T cells, or T cells were the source of the cDNA or gDNA that made up the material.

Germline loops: CDR1 SGDLS, CDR2 YYNGEE. This CDR3 has 14 residues. V lost 0 bases, J lost 5 bases, and 10 bases lay in between. In the authors' methods: Quantification of nucleated cells was approximated via reference gene primer amplification. The table came from immunoSEQ multiplex PCR; TCRdb's copy has only in-frame clones and leaves some out. V, J and clone size are those of that table, while D and trimming were read from the DNA. Among some 65,000 clones listed, around 86% were seen once. The sequence was obtained from a man aged 80 or over with acute or convalescent COVID-19. This chain joins TRBV9 and TRBJ2-3, with D perhaps TRBD2 (5 bases). The sequenced sample consisted of peripheral blood. The CDR3 DNA reads as TGTGCCAGCAGCGTAGCCGGGGTGGGAGATACGCAGTATTTT. Translation: CASSVAGVGDTQYF. The full variable domain, rest sourced from reference TRBV9 and TRBJ2-3, is DSGVTQTPKHLITATGQRVTLRCSPRSGDLSVYWYQQSLDQGLQFLIQYYNGEERAKGNILERFSAQQFPDLHSELNLSSLELGDSALYFCASSVAGVGDTQYFGPGTRLTVL.